These 24 T cell receptor beta chains originate from one sample sequenced in a study of PD-L1 blockade in urothelial cancer. The time point is: pretreatment peripheral blood. Only in-frame clones appear in the TCRdb table, and some are missing; sequencing was by immunoSEQ multiplex PCR. Among under 100,000 clones listed, roughly 89% were seen once. The specimen was PBMCs, collected around atezolizumab (anti-PD-L1) treatment. These receptors were taken from a man aged 60 to 69 with urothelial cancer.

The chain uses TRBV19 and TRBJ2-7; 8 bases map to TRBD1. CDR1 LNHDA and CDR2 SQIVND come from the germline V gene (reference sequence). The V and J ends lost 5 bases and 1 base, in that order; junction bases with no gene match: 22. This CDR3 spans 20 amino acids. CDR3 in amino acids: CASSSATSRDRFLGSYEQYF. The CDR3 DNA reads TGTGCCAGTAGTTCTGCAACCTCCCGGGACAGGTTTCTCGGGTCCTACGAGCAGTACTTC.

This sequence joins TRBV6-1 and TRBJ1-6; D uncertain. The CDR3 consists of 15 residues. Germline loops: CDR1 MNHNS, CDR2 SASEGT. V was pared by 5 bases and J by 5 bases, with 13 bases between. The CDR3: CASSPTAGNNSPLHF. The CDR3 coding sequence is TGTGCCAGCAGTCCTACGGCGGGTAATAATTCACCCCTCCACTTT.

This chain connects TRBV7-2 to TRBJ2-1; 10 positions agree with TRBD1. This CDR3 contains 15 residues. V trimming: 6 bases; J trimming: 7 bases; junction bases outside the gene matches: 9. CDR1 and CDR2 (germline): SGHTA, FQGNSA. As DNA, the CDR3 is TGTGCCAGCAGGTCCGGGACAGGGGCTTTGAATGAGCAGTTCTTC. This sequence encodes CASRSGTGALNEQFF.

The chain recombines TRBV7-2 with TRBJ2-7; TRBD2 matches 7 bases. The germline gives CDR1 SGHTA, CDR2 FQGNSA. This CDR3 is built from 15 residues. Trimming at V came to 5 bases and at J to 4 bases, leaving 11 bases not matched to a gene. The CDR3 protein is CASSPGGSGFYEQYF. The CDR3 DNA is TGTGCCAGCAGCCCGGGGGGTAGCGGGTTTTACGAGCAGTACTTC.

This chain connects TRBV4-2 to TRBJ2-7; a weak D match, TRBD1 (6 bases). The CDR3 loop spans 15 amino acids. Deletions cut 2 bases from V and 6 bases from J, with 17 bases between. Per the germline V gene, CDR1 is LGHNA and CDR2 is YNFKEQ. The CDR3 spells CASSQNTQGSVEQYF. CDR3 in DNA: TGTGCCAGCAGCCAAAACACTCAGGGGTCGGTCGAGCAGTACTTC.

The rearrangement links TRBV9 to TRBJ2-7, with 11 bases aligning to TRBD2. The trim removed 0 bases at V and 0 bases at J, leaving 5 bases unmatched. Germline CDR1 and CDR2: SGDLS and YYNGEE. This CDR3 has 17 residues. Here the CDR3 reads CASSVGSSGRSSYEQYF. In DNA, the CDR3 is TGTGCCAGCAGCGTAGGATCTAGCGGGAGGTCCTCCTACGAGCAGTACTTC.

This clone has only one observation. The CDR3 coding sequence is TGTGCCAGCAGCTTCGACAGTGGGGAGACCCAGTACTTC. Amino acids: CASSFDSGETQYF. V is TRBV11-3 and J is TRBJ2-5; weak D call: TRBD1 (5 bases). Germline CDR1 reads SGHNT; CDR2 reads YENEEA. Trimming removed 3 bases from V and 5 bases from J, with 10 bases in between. CDR3 length: 13 amino acids. Full variable domain (remainder filled in from reference TRBV11-3 and TRBJ2-5): EAGVVQSPRYKIIEKKQPVAFWCNPISGHNTLYWYLQNLGQGPELLIRYENEEAVDDSQLPKDRFSAERLKGVDSTLKIQPAELGDSAVYLCASSFDSGETQYFGPGTRLLVL.

The V call is TRBV5-1, the J call TRBJ2-3; 8 bases are a match to TRBD1. J gave up 1 base and V 0 bases, and 1 base lay outside the gene matches. Germline V gene sequence: CDR1 SGHRS, CDR2 YFSETQ. The CDR3 length is 15 residues. CDR3 sequence: CASSLATGGTDTQYF. CDR3 DNA: TGCGCCAGCAGCTTGGCGACAGGGGGCACAGATACGCAGTATTTT.

The rearrangement links TRBV7-8 to TRBJ1-2; maybe TRBD1 (5 bases). V dropped 1 base and J dropped 4 bases, with 10 bases sitting between them. The CDR3 has 14 amino acids. The germline gives CDR1 SGHVS, CDR2 FQNEAQ. CDR3 sequence: CASSLGSTAYGYTF. The DNA for the CDR3 is TGTGCCAGCAGCTTAGGGTCGACAGCCTATGGCTACACCTTC.

V is TRBV20-1 and J is TRBJ2-5; 7 bases match TRBD1. Germline-derived CDR1 and CDR2 are DFQATT and SNEGSKA (reference sequence). The CDR3 has 11 amino acids. Written as DNA, the CDR3 is TGCACGGGACAGCTGCTGGGGACCCAGTACTTC. Translation: CTGQLLGTQYF.

The chain carries TRBV2 and TRBJ2-7; 8 nucleotides match TRBD2. From germline, CDR1 is SNHLY and CDR2 FYNNEI. CDR3 size: 19 residues. J was trimmed by 6 bases and V by 4 bases; bases with no gene match: 23. The CDR3 loop reads CASSAPGGREAEGRSEQYF. The CDR3 DNA sequence: TGTGCCAGCAGTGCCCCCGGGGGGCGGGAGGCCGAAGGTAGAAGCGAGCAGTACTTC.

The V and J genes are TRBV30 and TRBJ2-1; D unresolved. This CDR3 is 14 amino acids long. The V end lost 4 bases, the J end lost 0 bases, and 10 bases lay between the germline ends. CDR1 and CDR2 from the germline V gene are GTSNPN and SVGIG (reference sequence). CDR3 protein: CAWNRHSSYNEQFF. The CDR3 DNA reads as TGTGCCTGGAATCGCCACTCCTCCTACAATGAGCAGTTCTTC.

In its sample, this clone was seen once. CDR3 residues: CASSFKAGGGHDQPQHF. In DNA, the CDR3 is TGTGCCAGCAGCTTTAAAGCCGGGGGTGGTCACGATCAGCCCCAGCATTTT. The chain uses TRBV7-6 and TRBJ1-5; tentatively, D is TRBD1 (5 bases). Germline CDR1 and CDR2: SGHVS and FNYEAQ. The CDR3 sequence is 17 residues long. V was pared by 3 bases and J by 5 bases, with 20 bases between.

The chain combines TRBV6-5 with TRBJ1-4; perhaps TRBD1 as D (5 bases). The CDR3 is made up of 15 amino acids. V gave up 6 bases and J gave up 2 bases, with 13 bases separating them. Per germline, CDR1 MNHEY and CDR2 SVGAGI. CDR3 sequence: CASRRTGATNEKLFF. CDR3 sequence (DNA): TGTGCCAGCAGGCGAACAGGAGCGACTAATGAAAAACTGTTTTTT.

The rearrangement uses TRBV7-9 and TRBJ1-5, with TRBD1 matching 9 bases. The CDR3 is 14 residues long. Unmatched junction bases numbered 2, after V lost 3 bases and J lost 5 bases. Germline values: CDR1 SEHNR, CDR2 FQNEAQ (reference sequence). CDR3 loop: CASSFTGGDQPQHF. The CDR3 DNA is TGTGCCAGCAGCTTCACAGGGGGCGATCAGCCCCAGCATTTT.

The chain uses TRBV7-9 and TRBJ2-2; TRBD2 is a possible D gene (5 bases). The germline V gene encodes CDR1 SEHNR and CDR2 FQNEAQ (reference sequence). The CDR3 extends over 14 amino acids. Trimming took 0 bases from V and 6 from J, leaving 8 bases between them. The CDR3 loop reads CASSLASGSGELFF. For the CDR3, the DNA is TGTGCCAGCAGCTTAGCGAGCGGATCCGGGGAGCTGTTTTTT.

The rearrangement uses TRBV4-3 and TRBJ1-4; D is unresolved. Germline CDR1 LGHNA, CDR2 YSLEER. The CDR3 spans 18 residues. Trimming took off 3 bases at V and 3 bases at J, with 20 bases between the two ends. This CDR3 is CASSHDLGRSWANEKLFF. The CDR3 DNA reads TGCGCCAGCAGCCATGATTTGGGCCGGTCGTGGGCTAATGAAAAACTGTTTTTT.

V is TRBV6-1 and J is TRBJ2-3; D possibly corresponds to TRBD1 (6 bases). The V end was cut by 1 base, the J end by 6 bases, with 11 bases between. The germline CDR1 and CDR2 sequences are MNHNS and SASEGT. CDR3 length: 14 amino acids. The CDR3 nucleotides are TGTGCCAGCAGTGAAGGGACAGATTCGGATACGCAGTATTTT. Residues: CASSEGTDSDTQYF.

V usage is TRBV11-2 and J usage is TRBJ2-1, with 13 positions matching TRBD2. V gave up 3 bases and J gave up 7 bases; unmatched junction bases: 6. Germline CDR1 reads SGHAT; CDR2 reads FQNNGV. This CDR3 is 16 amino acids long. This CDR3 reads CASSFTSGGALNEQFF. CDR3 nucleotide sequence: TGTGCCAGCAGCTTTACTAGCGGGGGGGCCCTAAATGAGCAGTTCTTC.

The chain combines TRBV11-2 with TRBJ1-1; 7 bases line up with TRBD1. Germline V gene sequence: CDR1 SGHAT, CDR2 FQNNGV. V was pared by 1 base and J by 4 bases, with 6 bases of the junction left unmatched. The CDR3 sequence is 15 residues long. CDR3 in amino acids: CASSLVSQGGTEAFF. In DNA form, the CDR3 reads TGTGCCAGCAGCTTAGTATCGCAGGGGGGCACTGAAGCTTTCTTT. The full variable domain, with the rest looked up from reference TRBV11-2 and TRBJ1-1, is EAGVAQSPRYKIIEKRQSVAFWCNPISGHATLYWYQQILGQGPKLLIQFQNNGVVDDSQLPKDRFSAERLKGVDSTLKIQPAKLEDSAVYLCASSLVSQGGTEAFFGQGTRLTVV.

This chain uses TRBV6-6 with TRBJ2-7, with D perhaps matching TRBD1 (6 bases). Trimming removed 2 bases from V and 0 bases from J, with 11 bases in between. Germline values: CDR1 MNHNY, CDR2 SVGAGI (reference sequence). The CDR3 totals 15 residues. CDR3 sequence (DNA): TGTGCCAGCAGTTACGGGACACCGGCCTCCTACGAGCAGTACTTC. Amino acid sequence: CASSYGTPASYEQYF.

The genes are TRBV6-7 and TRBJ1-5; 7 nucleotides match TRBD1. TRBV6-7 is sorted into the ORF group, with uncertain function. The CDR3 is 18 residues long. J was trimmed by 3 bases and V by 0 bases; bases with no gene match: 11. CDR3 in DNA: TGTGCCAGCAGTTACTCGAGATTCCGGGACAGCATCAATCAGCCCCAGCATTTT. Translated: CASSYSRFRDSINQPQHF.

This clone has only one observation. The rearrangement links TRBV6-5 to TRBJ2-3; no clear D. The V gene's germline CDR1 is MNHEY and CDR2 SVGAGI. This CDR3 comprises 15 residues. Trimming left V 2 bases short and J 0 bases short, with 9 bases between. CDR3 DNA: TGTGCCAGCAGTTACGTTGCGCAAAGCACAGATACGCAGTATTTT. As protein: CASSYVAQSTDTQYF.

This rearrangement joins TRBV30 to TRBJ1-4; TRBD1 matches 7 bases. The germline gives CDR1 GTSNPN, CDR2 SVGIG (reference sequence). This CDR3 contains 15 residues. The CDR3 sequence is CAFSQTGTANEKLFF. The CDR3 DNA reads as TGTGCTTTTTCACAGACCGGGACAGCTAATGAAAAACTGTTTTTT.